The 16 T cell receptor beta chains given below trace back to one sample, sequenced in a study of blood T cell repertoires in COVID-19. The method was immunoSEQ multiplex PCR; TCRdb's version includes in-frame clones alone and lacks a portion of them. Of just over 85,000 clones listed, around 89% are singletons. What was sequenced was peripheral blood. The receptor set was obtained from a man between 45 and 60 years old with acute or convalescent COVID-19.

The rearrangement uses TRBV6-5 and TRBJ1-5; a weak D match, TRBD1 (5 bases). There are 15 residues in the CDR3. The ends were cut back, 11 bases at V and 7 bases at J, with 24 bases in the middle. Germline-derived CDR1 and CDR2 are MNHEY and SVGAGI. DNA of the CDR3: TGTGCCGCCACCCTGGGGGGGGGAGCGGGCCAGCCCCAGCATTTT. It yields the protein CAATLGGGAGQPQHF.

In this sample, this clone turned up once. V and J are TRBV29-1 and TRBJ1-2; TRBD1 might be the D (6 bases). The CDR3 extends over 11 amino acids. The V and J ends lost 7 bases and 12 bases respectively, with 18 bases between them. Germline V gives CDR1 SQVTM, CDR2 ANQGSEA. The CDR3: CSAAGGSPDTF. The CDR3 DNA sequence: TGCAGCGCCGCGGGGGGCAGCCCCGACACCTTC.

The V and J genes are TRBV5-1 and TRBJ2-7; a possible D gene is TRBD1 (7 bases). The germline CDR1 and CDR2 sequences are SGHRS and YFSETQ. V lost 0 bases, J lost 2 bases, and 24 bases lay in between. This CDR3 is built from 19 residues. The CDR3 nucleotides read TGCGCCAGCAGCTTGGTAGGGAGGATCCGGGGACAGACTACCTACGAGCAGTACTTC. Protein product: CASSLVGRIRGQTTYEQYF.

This clone was observed a few times. The chain carries TRBV9 and TRBJ2-3; D is possibly TRBD2 (5 bases). The CDR3 runs to 18 residues. CDR1 SGDLS and CDR2 YYNGEE come from the germline V gene. V lost 1 base and J lost 1, with 19 bases in between. The DNA for the CDR3 is TGTGCCAGCAGCGTATCAGTCAGCGGTGGGCTGGGCACAGATACGCAGTATTTT. It encodes CASSVSVSGGLGTDTQYF.

This rearrangement joins TRBV5-4 to TRBJ2-2; TRBD1 agrees at 9 bases. J lost 4 bases, V lost 4 bases, and 5 bases had no gene match. In germline, CDR1 is SGHNT, CDR2 YYREEE (reference sequence). CDR3 length: 15 residues. The CDR3 spells CASSLPTGGTGELFF. DNA for the CDR3: TGTGCCAGCAGCCTGCCGACAGGGGGCACCGGGGAGCTGTTTTTT.

This chain joins TRBV7-5 and TRBJ1-5; TRBD1 is taken as the D call from the table, unchecked against the DNA. TRBV7-5 is assigned pseudogene status. CDR3 length: 12 amino acids. CDR3 amino acids: CVRRTGGQPQHF. The CDR3, as DNA: TGTGTCAGAAGGACAGGGGGCCAGCCCCAGCATTTT.

The CDR3 sequence is CASSFNSGQDGYTF. DNA for the CDR3: TGTGCCAGCAGCTTTAATAGTGGACAGGATGGCTACACCTTC. V and J are TRBV11-1 and TRBJ1-2, with TRBD1 identical over 7 bases. Germline V lookup: CDR1 SGHAT, CDR2 FQDESV (reference sequence). The CDR3 is made up of 14 amino acids. Trimming took 3 bases from V and 6 from J; bases not matched to a gene: 7.

The chain employs TRBV28 and TRBJ1-5, with 8 bases that match TRBD1. The CDR3 loop spans 15 amino acids. Germline V gene lookup returns CDR1 MDHEN and CDR2 SYDVKM. J lost 5 bases, V lost 6 bases, and 9 bases had no gene match. The CDR3 bases are TGTGCCAGCAGCCGATCGGACAGGGCGGATCAGCCCCAGCATTTT. Its protein product is CASSRSDRADQPQHF.

The chain employs TRBV6-5 and TRBJ1-2; possibly TRBD1 for D (6 bases). This CDR3 comprises 14 residues. Deletions cut 7 bases from V and 5 bases from J, with 17 bases between. The germline CDR1 and CDR2 sequences are MNHEY and SVGAGI. The CDR3: CASIFGGLVYGYTF. The CDR3 nucleotides are TGTGCCAGCATTTTTGGGGGCTTAGTTTATGGCTACACCTTC.

The V and J genes are TRBV5-4 and TRBJ1-5; D may be TRBD1 (5 bases). The V end lost 4 bases, the J end lost 1 base, and 6 bases lay between the germline ends. The CDR3 spans 13 residues. CDR1 SGHNT and CDR2 YYREEE come from the germline V gene (reference sequence). This CDR3 reads CASSGGSNQPQHF. DNA of the CDR3: TGTGCCAGCAGCGGGGGGAGCAATCAGCCCCAGCATTTT.

This chain joins TRBV6-1 and TRBJ2-1; no definite D call. The V end was cut by 2 bases, the J end by 5 bases, with 10 bases between. Germline CDR1 reads MNHNS; CDR2 reads SASEGT. The CDR3 spans 14 residues. The CDR3 bases are TGTGCCAGCAGTGAACAAGCATTGGACAATGAGCAGTTCTTC. Translation gives CASSEQALDNEQFF.

The gene calls are TRBV5-1 and TRBJ1-2, with 7 bases that match TRBD1. Losses at the gene ends were 4 bases for V and 4 bases for J; bases not matched to a gene: 7. This CDR3 has 14 residues. Germline V gene lookup returns CDR1 SGHRS and CDR2 YFSETQ. The chain's CDR3 is CASSRGQTIYGYTF. In DNA, the CDR3 is TGCGCCAGCAGCAGGGGACAGACGATCTATGGCTACACCTTC.

The chain links TRBV6-5 to TRBJ1-3; perhaps TRBD1 as D (6 bases). V lost 4 bases, J lost 0 bases, and 13 bases lay in between. Germline CDR1 reads MNHEY; CDR2 reads SVGAGI. The CDR3 totals 16 residues. The chain's CDR3 is CASSSRTANSGNTIYF. The CDR3 nucleotides read TGTGCCAGCAGTTCTCGGACAGCGAACTCTGGAAACACCATATATTTT.

The chain employs TRBV7-2 and TRBJ2-2, with D maybe TRBD1 (5 bases). Germline CDR1 SGHTA, CDR2 FQGNSA. Trimming cost V 1 base and J 5 bases, with 14 bases left between them. CDR3 length: 16 residues. The CDR3 spells CASSLGSRAGTGELFF. In nucleotides, the CDR3 is TGTGCCAGCAGCTTAGGAAGCAGGGCAGGAACCGGGGAGCTGTTTTTT.

This chain uses TRBV24-1 with TRBJ1-1; TRBD1 might be the D (6 bases). Germline loops: CDR1 KGHDR, CDR2 SFDVKD. This CDR3 has 14 amino acids. The V gene lost 4 bases and the J gene lost 10 bases, with 18 bases spanning the gap. DNA for the CDR3: TGTGCCACCAGTGACCTCAAACAGGGTTCGGGAGCTTTCTTT. Protein: CATSDLKQGSGAFF.

This chain joins TRBV3-1 (or the pseudogene TRBV3-2) and TRBJ1-6; 9 bases fit TRBD1. V gave up 4 bases and J gave up 10 bases; unmatched junction bases: 8. The V gene's germline CDR1 is LGHDT and CDR2 YNNKEL (reference sequence). This CDR3 comprises 15 residues. The CDR3 DNA reads TGTGCCAGCAGCCCCTTACAGGGGGCACAATCACCCCTCCACTTT. Protein sequence: CASSPLQGAQSPLHF.